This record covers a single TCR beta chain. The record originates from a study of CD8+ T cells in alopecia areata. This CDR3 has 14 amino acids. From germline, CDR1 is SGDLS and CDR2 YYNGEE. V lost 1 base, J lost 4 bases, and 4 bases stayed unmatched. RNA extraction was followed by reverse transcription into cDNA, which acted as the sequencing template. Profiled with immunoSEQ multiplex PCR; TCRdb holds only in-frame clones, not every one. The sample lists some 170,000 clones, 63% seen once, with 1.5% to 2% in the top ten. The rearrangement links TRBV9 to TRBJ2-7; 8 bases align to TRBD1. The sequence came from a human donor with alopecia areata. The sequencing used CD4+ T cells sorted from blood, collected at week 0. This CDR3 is CASSVQGAGYEQYF. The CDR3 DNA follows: TGTGCCAGCAGCGTACAGGGGGCGGGATACGAGCAGTACTTC.